A single sample is the source of the 29 T cell receptor beta chains below, sequenced in a study of immune heterogeneity within non-small cell lung tumors. Multiplex PCR was performed with 32 V and 13 J primers, and it amplified TCR beta CDR3. MiXCR, applied by TCRdb to the multiplex PCR reads, yields one record per CDR3 protein. Among 30,000 to 40,000 distinct CDR3 sequences listed, more than 25% were seen once. As template, the study used bulk tumor genomic DNA at 600 to 700 ng per sample. The authors collected several far-apart biopsies from each primary tumor during surgery. Undergoing curative surgery were patients whose non-small cell lung cancer was untreated and newly diagnosed. The specimen sequenced was lung tumor tissue. The receptors derive from a middle-aged man with non-small cell lung cancer.

This clonotype is medium-sized by share. V gene TRBV11-3 combines with J gene TRBJ2-3; tentative D call: TRBD1 (6 bases). This CDR3 region has 16 residues. Germline assignment: CDR1 SGHNT and CDR2 YENEEA. V dropped 1 base and J dropped 0 bases, with 11 bases sitting between them. DNA for the CDR3: TGTGCCAGCAGCTTAGGGACAGATCTTAGCACAGATACGCAGTATTTT. Its protein product is CASSLGTDLSTDTQYF.

Remarks on this clonotype: This may be a read error, as it is one base from a much larger clone. The V call is TRBV27, the J call TRBJ1-2, with D possibly matching TRBD1 (5 bases). Germline CDR1 MNHEY, CDR2 SMNVEV (reference sequence). This CDR3 has 15 residues. The chain's CDR3 is CASSLRGVGSYDYTF. CDR3 sequence (DNA): TGTGCCAGCAGTTTACGGGGGGTCGGGAGCTATGACTACACCTTC.

The sample holds many counts of this clonotype. V is TRBV19 and J is TRBJ2-5; no clear D gene. This CDR3 has 14 amino acids. CDR1 and CDR2 (germline): LNHDA, SQIVND (reference sequence). With 3 bases removed from V and 3 bases from J, the gap between germline ends came to 11 bases. CDR3 bases: TGTGCCAGTAGTATTCAGGTCAGAAAAGAGACCCAGTACTTC. It yields the protein CASSIQVRKETQYF.

This clonotype was observed many times. This rearrangement joins TRBV18 to TRBJ2-7; 7 nucleotides agree with TRBD1. The CDR3 has 13 amino acids. CDR1 KGHSH and CDR2 LQKENI come from the germline V gene. Trimming cost V 3 bases and J 4 bases; bases outside gene matches: 3. The CDR3 loop reads CASSPSTGYEQYF. DNA of the CDR3: TGTGCCAGCTCACCTTCGACAGGGTACGAGCAGTACTTC.

The gene calls are TRBV20-1 and TRBJ2-1; TRBD1 agrees at 7 bases. CDR3 size: 16 residues. V shed 0 bases and J 5 bases; nucleotides not matched to a gene: 10. The germline gives CDR1 DFQATT, CDR2 SNEGSKA (reference sequence). The CDR3 loop is CSARDLDRVVNNEQFF. The CDR3 DNA follows: TGCAGTGCTAGAGATCTAGACAGGGTAGTTAACAATGAGCAGTTCTTC.

About this clonotype: Given a much more abundant clone one base away, this may be a read error. The V call is TRBV27, the J call TRBJ1-6; 8 bases are shared with TRBD1. Germline V gene sequence: CDR1 MNHEY, CDR2 SMNVEV (reference sequence). The CDR3 extends over 16 amino acids. The CDR3 here is CASILSSTGDNSPLHF. CDR3 nucleotides: TGTGCCAGCATTTTATCGTCGACAGGGGATAATTCACCCCTCCACTTT.

The chain has TRBV4-1 and TRBJ2-1; either TRBD1 or TRBD2 may fit D (5 bases each). Trimming removed 0 bases from V and 10 bases from J, with 28 bases in between. This CDR3 contains 19 residues. The germline gives CDR1 MGHRA, CDR2 YSYEKL. CDR3 in amino acids: CASSQDQRLRGGGRLEQFF. CDR3 in DNA: TGCGCCAGCAGCCAAGATCAAAGGTTGAGGGGTGGGGGACGGTTGGAGCAGTTCTTC.

This clonotype came up a few times. This rearrangement joins TRBV20-1 to TRBJ1-2, with no clear D. The CDR3 sequence is 15 residues long. The germline V and J ends were trimmed by 3 bases and 6 bases, with 20 bases remaining between them. Germline values: CDR1 DFQATT, CDR2 SNEGSKA (reference sequence). CDR3 residues: CSAREQRIYRDGYTF. The DNA of the CDR3 is TGCAGTGCTAGGGAACAGAGGATATACCGGGATGGCTACACCTTC.

The chain uses TRBV6-1 and TRBJ1-5, with no clear D. V gave up 3 bases and J gave up 2 bases, with 11 bases separating them. CDR3 length equals 15 residues. CDR1 and CDR2 (germline): MNHNS, SASEGT. The CDR3 here is CASSEIGYGNQPQHF. The DNA of the CDR3 is TGTGCCAGCAGTGAGATCGGTTACGGCAATCAGCCCCAGCATTTT.

This clonotype was counted at least ten times. This CDR3 reads CASSVGRQVGRGPQHF. The CDR3 DNA reads TGTGCCAGCAGTGTTGGGCGACAGGTGGGCCGAGGGCCCCAGCATTTT. The rearrangement links TRBV2 to TRBJ1-5, with TRBD1 as a possible D gene (6 bases). The CDR3 runs 16 residues. Deletions cut 4 bases from V and 9 bases from J, with 22 bases between. Germline CDR1 reads SNHLY; CDR2 reads FYNNEI.

This clonotype was observed many times. The V and J genes are TRBV27 and TRBJ2-3; TRBD1 is a possible D gene (5 bases). Trimming removed 7 bases from V and 5 bases from J, with 16 bases in between. Germline CDR1 and CDR2: MNHEY and SMNVEV (reference sequence). The CDR3 is 14 residues long. In nucleotides, the CDR3 is TGTGCCAGCATGGGGTGGGGCCCGGGAGATACGCAGTATTTT. Its protein is CASMGWGPGDTQYF.

There are many counts of this clonotype. This chain links TRBV6-1 with TRBJ1-5, with D maybe TRBD1 (6 bases). Looked up from germline, CDR1 is MNHNS and CDR2 is SASEGT. The CDR3 contains 13 residues. V was pared by 6 bases and J by 6 bases, with 12 bases between. As DNA, the CDR3 is TGTGCCAGCAGACAGGGAAACCTTCAGCCCCAGCATTTT. Its protein is CASRQGNLQPQHF.

This clonotype was counted between two and nine times. The rearrangement uses TRBV5-1 and TRBJ2-1; 8 bases align to TRBD1. This CDR3 is built from 15 residues. Trimming removed 3 bases from V and 7 bases from J; junction bases left unmatched: 9. Germline lookup yields CDR1 SGHRS and CDR2 YFSETQ. This CDR3 is CASSSGQGNVNEQFF. The CDR3 DNA reads as TGCGCCAGCAGCTCCGGACAGGGAAATGTGAATGAGCAGTTCTTC.

This clonotype showed up just a few times. The chain links TRBV5-1 to TRBJ1-1, with a weak D call TRBD1 (5 bases). Trimming stripped 4 bases from V and 5 bases from J, with 18 bases between. In germline, CDR1 is SGHRS, CDR2 YFSETQ. CDR3 size: 15 residues. CDR3 in amino acids: CASSGGTGVGTEAFF. The CDR3, as DNA: TGCGCCAGCAGCGGCGGTACGGGGGTTGGGACTGAAGCTTTCTTT.

A note on this clonotype: Lacking the conserved final phenylalanine or tryptophan, this CDR3 likely reflects a read error. CDR3 coding DNA: TGTGCCAGCAGCCAGAGGGGCAGAATCGCGCCCACTCAGTACCTC. This encodes CASSQRGRIAPTQYL. J is TRBJ2-4 and V is TRBV11-3; D is perhaps TRBD1 or TRBD2 (5 bases each). V was pared by 5 bases and J by 12 bases, with 23 bases between. The length of the CDR3 is 15 residues. Germline CDR1 SGHNT, CDR2 YENEEA.

Worth noting for this clonotype: A single base separates this from a much larger clone, so it may be a read error. The chain joins TRBV4-3 to TRBJ2-1; TRBD1 is a possible D gene (6 bases). V shed 0 bases and J shed 9 bases, with 18 bases lying between them. The CDR3 consists of 16 residues. CDR1 and CDR2 from the germline V gene are LGHNA and YSLEER. In nucleotides, the CDR3 is TGCGCCAGCAGCCAAGATCCCAGAGCTGTAGGGGGTGAGCAGTTCTTC. Translating it yields CASSQDPRAVGGEQFF.

As for this clonotype: This clone may be a read error of a much larger clone one base away. The gene calls are TRBV18 and TRBJ2-7; D unresolved. The CDR3 length is 15 residues. CDR1 is KGHSH, CDR2 LQKENI, per germline. Between the trimmed V and J ends, which lost 4 bases and 1 base, there was a span of 14 bases. The CDR3 is CASSLNRTGSYEQYF. The CDR3 DNA is TGTGCCAGCTCACTAAACAGAACTGGGTCCTACGAGCAGTACTTC.

Worth noting for this clonotype: The junction and the germline gene differ at one end; a read error may be behind it. The chain links TRBV5-4 to TRBJ2-7; a possible D gene is TRBD2 (5 bases). CDR1 and CDR2 (germline): SGHNT, YYREEE (reference sequence). The length of the CDR3 is 16 residues. The CDR3 spells CASSSFGVPSSYGQYF. DNA of the CDR3: TGTGCCAGCAGCTCCTTCGGGGTCCCAAGCTCCTACGGGCAGTACTTC.

This clonotype has a handful of counts. This sequence joins TRBV7-9 and TRBJ2-2; 7 bases match TRBD1. Losses at the gene ends were 5 bases for V and 2 bases for J; bases not matched to a gene: 5. Germline V gene data show CDR1 as SEHNR and CDR2 as FQNEAQ (reference sequence). The CDR3 is 15 residues long. CDR3 nucleotides: TGTGCCAGCAGCCGTCAGGGGGTTAACACCGGGGAGCTGTTTTTT. Its translation: CASSRQGVNTGELFF.

In its sample, this clonotype was seen many times. The chain has TRBV20-1 and TRBJ2-1; 10 nucleotides agree with TRBD2. Germline V gene sequence: CDR1 DFQATT, CDR2 SNEGSKA (reference sequence). This CDR3 comprises 15 residues. V lost 5 bases to trimming and J lost 5 bases; unmatched junction nucleotides: 9. The CDR3 coding sequence is TGCAGTGCTGTAACCGGGACTAGCGTTCACAATGAGCAGTTCTTC. Protein: CSAVTGTSVHNEQFF.

This chain joins TRBV10-3 and TRBJ1-6; D unresolved. The CDR3 is made up of 12 amino acids. CDR1 and CDR2 (germline): ENHRY, SYGVKD. With 3 bases removed from V and 12 bases from J, the gap between germline ends came to 9 bases. The CDR3 DNA follows: TGTGCCATCAGTGATCAAAAATTACCCCTCCACTTT. Protein sequence: CAISDQKLPLHF.

This chain uses TRBV5-4 with TRBJ2-7; D remains unclear. V was pared by 0 bases and J by 7 bases, with 14 bases between. CDR1 and CDR2 (germline): SGHNT, YYREEE (reference sequence). This CDR3 comprises 14 residues. The CDR3 region has the DNA TGTGCCAGCAGCTTGGGAGAGATCTCCACGGAGCAGTACTTC. This codes for CASSLGEISTEQYF.

At least ten counts were recorded for this clonotype. The chain uses TRBV29-1 and TRBJ2-2; TRBD2 matches at 11 bases. Germline V CDR1 and CDR2: SQVTM, ANQGSEA. The V and J ends lost 5 bases and 6 bases, in that order; junction bases with no gene match: 8. This CDR3 has 15 amino acids. In nucleotides, the CDR3 is TGCAGCGTTAGGGCGTTAGCGGGAGGGGCCGGGGAGCTGTTTTTT. Protein: CSVRALAGGAGELFF.

Note on this clonotype: A much larger clone lies one base from this, so it may be a read error. V usage is TRBV20-1 and J usage is TRBJ1-2; D might be TRBD1 (5 bases). With 6 bases removed from V and 6 bases from J, the gap between germline ends came to 17 bases. There are 13 residues in the CDR3. Per germline, CDR1 DFQATT and CDR2 SNEGSKA (reference sequence). Written as DNA, the CDR3 is TGCAGTGCGGAGAAGGGGCGATTGGATGGCTACACCTTC. It codes for CSAEKGRLDGYTF.

This clonotype was counted a few times. The chain has TRBV7-2 and TRBJ1-4; D call uncertain. Per the germline V gene, CDR1 is SGHTA and CDR2 is FQGNSA. CDR3 length: 13 residues. The germline V and J ends were trimmed by 4 bases and 7 bases, with 10 bases remaining between them. CDR3 sequence: CASSSRLIEKLFF. CDR3 coding DNA: TGTGCCAGCAGCTCGAGACTGATTGAAAAACTGTTTTTT.

Comments on this clonotype: A read error may explain this, as a much larger clone is one base away. The V gene is TRBV19, the J gene TRBJ2-7; the D is unclear. CDR3 length: 15 residues. CDR1 and CDR2 from the germline V gene are LNHDA and SQIVND (reference sequence). CDR3 sequence reads: CASSIENRRPVEHYF. The DNA for the CDR3 is TGTGCCAGTAGTATAGAGAACCGACGGCCGGTTGAGCATTACTTC. Full variable domain (missing parts from reference TRBV19 and TRBJ2-7): DGGITQSPKYLFRKEGQNVTLSCEQNLNHDAMYWYRQDPGQGLRLIYYSQIVNDFQKGDIAEGYSVSREKKESFPLTVTSAQKNPTAFYLCASSIENRRPVEHYFGPGTRLTVT.

This clonotype occurred a few times. CDR3 coding DNA: TGTGCCATCAGCGAAAGGAGGGGGGGGGAGACCCAGTACTTC. Protein sequence: CAISERRGGETQYF. The chain couples TRBV10-3 to TRBJ2-5; weak D call: TRBD2 (7 bases). Germline loops: CDR1 ENHRY, CDR2 SYGVKD. The CDR3 length is 14 residues. Deletions cut 6 bases from V and 5 bases from J, with 16 bases between.

This clonotype was observed at least ten times. The J gene is TRBJ1-1, the V gene TRBV11-3; D remains ambiguous. The CDR3 length is 12 residues. The ends were cut back, 1 base at V and 5 bases at J, with 5 bases in the middle. The germline V gene has CDR1 SGHNT and CDR2 YENEEA. Written as DNA, the CDR3 is TGTGCCAGCAGCTTAGTAGGTACTGAAGCTTTCTTT. Its protein product is CASSLVGTEAFF.

This clonotype has a handful of counts. V is TRBV10-3 and J is TRBJ2-7; TRBD2 is a possible D gene (5 bases). With 6 bases removed from V and 3 bases from J, the gap between germline ends came to 18 bases. The V gene's germline CDR1 is ENHRY and CDR2 SYGVKD. The CDR3 totals 15 residues. The CDR3 protein is CAISPDGITFYEQYF. Written as DNA, the CDR3 is TGTGCCATCAGCCCGGACGGGATAACCTTCTACGAGCAGTACTTC.